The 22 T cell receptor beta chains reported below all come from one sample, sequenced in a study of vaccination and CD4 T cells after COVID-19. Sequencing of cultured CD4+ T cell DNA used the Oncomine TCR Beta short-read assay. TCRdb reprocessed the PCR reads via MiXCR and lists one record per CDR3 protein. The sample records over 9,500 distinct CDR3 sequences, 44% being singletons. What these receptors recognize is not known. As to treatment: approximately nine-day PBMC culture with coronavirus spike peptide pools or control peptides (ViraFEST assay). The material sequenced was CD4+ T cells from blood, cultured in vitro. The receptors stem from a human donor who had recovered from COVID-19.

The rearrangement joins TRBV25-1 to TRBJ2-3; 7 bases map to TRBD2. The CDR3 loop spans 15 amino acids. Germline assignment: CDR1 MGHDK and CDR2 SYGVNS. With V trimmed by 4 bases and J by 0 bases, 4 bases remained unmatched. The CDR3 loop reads CASSGYSGSTDTQYF. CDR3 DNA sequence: TGTGCCAGCAGTGGATATAGCGGGAGCACAGATACGCAGTATTTT.

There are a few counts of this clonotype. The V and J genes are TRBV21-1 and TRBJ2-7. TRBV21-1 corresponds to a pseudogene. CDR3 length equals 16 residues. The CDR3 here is CASSKTVRASSYEQYF. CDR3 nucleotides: TGTGCCAGCAGCAAAACGGTACGGGCGAGCTCCTACGAGCAGTACTTC.

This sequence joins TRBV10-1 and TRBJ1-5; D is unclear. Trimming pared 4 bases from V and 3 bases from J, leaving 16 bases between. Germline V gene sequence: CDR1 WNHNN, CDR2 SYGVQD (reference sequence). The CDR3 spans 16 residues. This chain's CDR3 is CASSAGKSQDNQPQHF. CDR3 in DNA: TGCGCCAGCAGTGCAGGTAAGAGCCAGGACAATCAGCCCCAGCATTTT.

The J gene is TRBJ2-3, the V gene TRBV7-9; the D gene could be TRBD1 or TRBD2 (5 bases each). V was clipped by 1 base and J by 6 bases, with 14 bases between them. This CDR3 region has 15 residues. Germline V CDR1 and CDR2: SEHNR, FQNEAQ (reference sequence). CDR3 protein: CASSLVLEGSDTQYF. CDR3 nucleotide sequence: TGTGCCAGCAGCTTAGTATTAGAGGGGAGCGATACGCAGTATTTT. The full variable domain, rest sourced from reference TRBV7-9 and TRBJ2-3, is DTGVSQNPRHKITKRGQNVTFRCDPISEHNRLYWYRQTLGQGPEFLTYFQNEAQLEKSRLLSDRFSAERPKGSFSTLEIQRTEQGDSAMYLCASSLVLEGSDTQYFGPGTRLTVL.

CDR3 amino acids: CSPRRSYGYTF. The CDR3 DNA sequence: TGCAGTCCCAGGAGATCCTATGGCTACACCTTC. V gene TRBV20-1 combines with J gene TRBJ1-2; D is unclear. This CDR3 has 11 residues. V gave up 8 bases and J gave up 4 bases, with 11 bases separating them. The germline V gene encodes CDR1 DFQATT and CDR2 SNEGSKA (reference sequence).

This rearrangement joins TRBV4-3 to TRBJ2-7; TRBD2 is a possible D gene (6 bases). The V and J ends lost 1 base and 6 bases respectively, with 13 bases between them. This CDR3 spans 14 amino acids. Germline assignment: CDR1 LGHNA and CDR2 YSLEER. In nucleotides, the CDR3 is TGCGCCAGCAGCCAAGGGGGACTTAGCGGCGAGCAGTACTTC. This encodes CASSQGGLSGEQYF.

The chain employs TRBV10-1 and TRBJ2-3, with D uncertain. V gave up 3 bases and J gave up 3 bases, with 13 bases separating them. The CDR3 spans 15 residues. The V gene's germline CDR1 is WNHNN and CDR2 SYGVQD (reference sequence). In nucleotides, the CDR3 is TGCGCCAGCAGTGATGGTTCTTTGGGTACAGATACGCAGTATTTT. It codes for CASSDGSLGTDTQYF.

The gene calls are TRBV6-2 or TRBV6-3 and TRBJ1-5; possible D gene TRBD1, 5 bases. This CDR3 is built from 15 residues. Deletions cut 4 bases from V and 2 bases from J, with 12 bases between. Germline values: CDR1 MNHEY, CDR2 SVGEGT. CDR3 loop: CASSWGSVGNQPQHF. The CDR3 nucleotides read TGTGCCAGCAGTTGGGGGTCGGTCGGCAATCAGCCCCAGCATTTT.

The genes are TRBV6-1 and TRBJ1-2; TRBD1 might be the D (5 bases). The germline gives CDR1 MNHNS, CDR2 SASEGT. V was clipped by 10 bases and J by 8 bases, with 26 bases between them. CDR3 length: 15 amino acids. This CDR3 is CATSRAGPVSRGYTF. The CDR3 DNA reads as TGTGCCACCTCCAGGGCGGGTCCCGTATCTCGGGGCTACACCTTC.

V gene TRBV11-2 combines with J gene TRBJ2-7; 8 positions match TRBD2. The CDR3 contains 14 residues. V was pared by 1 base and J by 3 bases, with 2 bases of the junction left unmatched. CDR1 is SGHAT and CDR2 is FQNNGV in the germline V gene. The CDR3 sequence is CASSLAGTSYEQYF. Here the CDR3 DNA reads TGTGCCAGCAGCTTAGCCGGGACTAGCTACGAGCAGTACTTC.

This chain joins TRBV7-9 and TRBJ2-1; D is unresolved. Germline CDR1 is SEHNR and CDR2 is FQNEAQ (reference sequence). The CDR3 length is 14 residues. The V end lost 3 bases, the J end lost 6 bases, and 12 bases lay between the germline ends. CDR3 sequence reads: CASSFTGGTNEQFF. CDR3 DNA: TGTGCCAGCAGCTTTACTGGTGGAACCAATGAGCAGTTCTTC.

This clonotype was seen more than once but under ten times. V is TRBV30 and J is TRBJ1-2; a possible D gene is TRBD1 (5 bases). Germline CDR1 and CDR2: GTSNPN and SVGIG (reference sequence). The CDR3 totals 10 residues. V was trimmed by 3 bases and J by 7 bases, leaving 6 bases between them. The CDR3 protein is CAWRRGGYTF. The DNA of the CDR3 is TGTGCCTGGAGAAGGGGTGGCTACACCTTC.

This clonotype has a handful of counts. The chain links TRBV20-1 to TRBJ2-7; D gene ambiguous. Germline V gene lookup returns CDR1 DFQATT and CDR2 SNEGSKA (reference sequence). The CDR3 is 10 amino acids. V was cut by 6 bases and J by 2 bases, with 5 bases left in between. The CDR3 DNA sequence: TGCAGTGCGGCCCCCTACGAGCAGTACTTC. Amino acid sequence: CSAAPYEQYF.

The CDR3 reads CSAREGPFLDNEQFF. The DNA of the CDR3 is TGCAGTGCTAGAGAGGGTCCCTTCCTAGACAATGAGCAGTTCTTC. V and J are TRBV20-1 and TRBJ2-1; D is unclear. Trimming cost V 0 bases and J 5 bases, with 14 bases left between them. The CDR3 contains 15 residues. Per the germline V gene, CDR1 is DFQATT and CDR2 is SNEGSKA (reference sequence).

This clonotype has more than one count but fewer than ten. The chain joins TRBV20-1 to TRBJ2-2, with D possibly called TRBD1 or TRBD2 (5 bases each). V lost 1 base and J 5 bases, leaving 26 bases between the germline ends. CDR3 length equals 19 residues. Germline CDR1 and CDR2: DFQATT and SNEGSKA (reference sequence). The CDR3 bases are TGCAGTGCTAGAGCGTCCGTATTTACACGGGGCCGAACGACCGGGGAGCTGTTTTTT. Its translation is CSARASVFTRGRTTGELFF.

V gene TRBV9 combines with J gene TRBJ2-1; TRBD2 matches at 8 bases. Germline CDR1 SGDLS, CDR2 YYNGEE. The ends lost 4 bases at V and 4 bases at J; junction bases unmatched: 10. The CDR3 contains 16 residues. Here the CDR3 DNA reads TGTGCCAGCAGCTCTACCACGGGGGGGAGATACAATGAGCAGTTCTTC. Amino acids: CASSSTTGGRYNEQFF.

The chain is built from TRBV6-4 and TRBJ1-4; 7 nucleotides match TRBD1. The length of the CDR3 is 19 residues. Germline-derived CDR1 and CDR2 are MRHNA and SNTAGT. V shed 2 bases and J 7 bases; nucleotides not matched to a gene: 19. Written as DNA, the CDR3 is TGTGCCAGCAGTGACCCACCTTCTGGCGACAGGGAAAGTGGTGAAAAACTGTTTTTT. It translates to CASSDPPSGDRESGEKLFF.

Here the CDR3 DNA reads TGTGCCAGCACCTACCTGCGACAGGGGGCGCTTCAGCCCCAGCATTTT. Amino acids: CASTYLRQGALQPQHF. V usage is TRBV6-1 and J usage is TRBJ1-5; 10 bases are shared with TRBD1. This CDR3 is built from 16 residues. J lost 6 bases, V lost 7 bases, and 12 bases had no gene match. Looked up from germline, CDR1 is MNHNS and CDR2 is SASEGT.

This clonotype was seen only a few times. CDR3 DNA: TGCAGTGCTAGAGATCGGTGGACTCCCGGGGCAGATACGCAGTATTTT. Translation: CSARDRWTPGADTQYF. The chain links TRBV20-1 to TRBJ2-3, with D tentatively TRBD2 (5 bases). The CDR3 spans 16 residues. Trimming pared 0 bases from V and 4 bases from J, leaving 17 bases between. Germline CDR1 and CDR2: DFQATT and SNEGSKA (reference sequence).

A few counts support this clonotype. In nucleotides, the CDR3 is TGTGCCAGCAGTTACTCGAATGCAGGCAGGGGTTCGCCCCTCCACTTT. Amino acids: CASSYSNAGRGSPLHF. The chain links TRBV6-5 to TRBJ1-6; possible D gene TRBD1, 6 bases. Trimming cost V 0 bases and J 13 bases, with 19 bases left between them. The CDR3 extends over 16 amino acids. Per germline, CDR1 MNHEY and CDR2 SVGAGI.

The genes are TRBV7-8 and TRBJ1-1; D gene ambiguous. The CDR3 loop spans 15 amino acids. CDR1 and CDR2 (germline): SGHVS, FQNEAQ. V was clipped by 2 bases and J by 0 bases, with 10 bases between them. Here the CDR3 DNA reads TGTGCCAGCAGCTTACCCCCGAGCATGAACACTGAAGCTTTCTTT. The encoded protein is CASSLPPSMNTEAFF.

The CDR3 reads CASRSPFGNSPLHF. The CDR3 DNA reads TGTGCCAGCAGGAGCCCTTTCGGGAATTCACCCCTCCACTTT. The chain carries TRBV6-1 and TRBJ1-6; D ambiguous. The CDR3 consists of 14 residues. Per germline, CDR1 MNHNS and CDR2 SASEGT. V lost 6 bases to trimming and J lost 7 bases, with 13 bases between them.